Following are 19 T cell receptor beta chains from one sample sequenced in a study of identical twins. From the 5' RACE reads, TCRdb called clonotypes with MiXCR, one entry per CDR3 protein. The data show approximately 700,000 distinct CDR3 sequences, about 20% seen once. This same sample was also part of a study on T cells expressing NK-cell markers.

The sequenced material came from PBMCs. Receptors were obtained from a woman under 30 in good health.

CDR3 loop: CALRGGARYGYTF. The CDR3 DNA sequence: TGTGCCCTCAGAGGGGGGGCGCGGTATGGCTACACCTTC. The chain has TRBV12-3 or TRBV12-4 and TRBJ1-2; the D gene is possibly TRBD1 (6 bases). The length of the CDR3 is 13 residues. The V and J ends lost 11 bases and 5 bases respectively, with 18 bases between them.

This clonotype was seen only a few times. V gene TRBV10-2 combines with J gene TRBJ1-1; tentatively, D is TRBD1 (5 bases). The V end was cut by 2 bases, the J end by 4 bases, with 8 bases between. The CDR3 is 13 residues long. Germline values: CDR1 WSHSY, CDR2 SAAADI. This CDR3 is CASSEGGSTEAFF. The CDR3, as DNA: TGCGCCAGCAGTGAGGGGGGAAGCACTGAAGCTTTCTTT.

This CDR3 reads CASSLMAAPGTEAFF. CDR3 nucleotide sequence: TGTGCCAGCAGCTTAATGGCCGCCCCAGGCACTGAAGCTTTCTTT. This chain links TRBV7-2 with TRBJ1-1; D call uncertain. CDR1 SGHTA and CDR2 FQGNSA come from the germline V gene. Trimming left V 2 bases short and J 4 bases short, with 14 bases between. The CDR3 runs to 15 residues. Using reference TRBV7-2 and TRBJ1-1 for the parts outside the CDR3, the full variable domain is GAGVSQSPSNKVTEKGKDVELRCDPISGHTALYWYRQSLGQGLEFLIYFQGNSAPDKSGLPSDRFSAERTGGSVSTLTIQRTQQEDSAVYLCASSLMAAPGTEAFFGQGTRLTVV.

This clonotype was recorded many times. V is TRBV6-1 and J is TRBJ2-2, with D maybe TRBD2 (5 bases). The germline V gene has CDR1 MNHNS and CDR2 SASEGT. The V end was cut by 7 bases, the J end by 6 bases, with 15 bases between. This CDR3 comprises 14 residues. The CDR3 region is CASIVGRDAGELFF. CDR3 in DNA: TGTGCCAGCATTGTAGGGAGAGACGCCGGGGAGCTGTTTTTT.

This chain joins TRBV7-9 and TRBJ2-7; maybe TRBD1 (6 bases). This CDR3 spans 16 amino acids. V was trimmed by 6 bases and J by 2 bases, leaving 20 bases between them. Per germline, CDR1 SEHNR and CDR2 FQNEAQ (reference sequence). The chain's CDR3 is CASRPMPDSDPYEQYF. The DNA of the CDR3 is TGTGCCAGCAGACCCATGCCGGACAGTGATCCCTACGAGCAGTACTTC.

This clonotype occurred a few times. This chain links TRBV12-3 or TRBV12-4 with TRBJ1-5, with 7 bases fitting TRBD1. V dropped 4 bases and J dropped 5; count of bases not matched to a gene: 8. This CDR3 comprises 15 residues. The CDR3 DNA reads TGTGCCAGCAGTTCCACCACAGGGGATTATCAGCCCCAGCATTTT. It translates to CASSSTTGDYQPQHF.

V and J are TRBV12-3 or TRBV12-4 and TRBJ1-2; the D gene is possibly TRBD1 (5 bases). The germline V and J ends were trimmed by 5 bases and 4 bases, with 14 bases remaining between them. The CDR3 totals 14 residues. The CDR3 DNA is TGTGCCAGCAGTCTCACCAGGGAGGCCTATGGCTACACCTTC. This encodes CASSLTREAYGYTF.

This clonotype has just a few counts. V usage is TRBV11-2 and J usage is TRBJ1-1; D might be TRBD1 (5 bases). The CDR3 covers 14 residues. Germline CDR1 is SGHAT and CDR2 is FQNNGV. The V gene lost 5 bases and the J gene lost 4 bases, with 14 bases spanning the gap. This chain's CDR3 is CASSKTGGGTEAFF. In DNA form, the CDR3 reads TGTGCCAGCAGCAAAACAGGTGGTGGCACTGAAGCTTTCTTT.

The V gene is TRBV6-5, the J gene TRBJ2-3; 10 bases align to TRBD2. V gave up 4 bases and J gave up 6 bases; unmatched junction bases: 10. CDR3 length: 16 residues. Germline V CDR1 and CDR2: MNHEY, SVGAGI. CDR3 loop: CASSFTSGAKSDTQYF. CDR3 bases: TGTGCCAGCAGTTTTACTAGCGGGGCCAAATCGGATACGCAGTATTTT.

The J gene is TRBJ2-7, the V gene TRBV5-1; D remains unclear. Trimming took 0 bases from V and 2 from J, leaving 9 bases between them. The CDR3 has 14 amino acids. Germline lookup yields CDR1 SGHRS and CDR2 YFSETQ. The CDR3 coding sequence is TGCGCCAGCAGCTTGGTCGGATCCCCCTACGAGCAGTACTTC. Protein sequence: CASSLVGSPYEQYF. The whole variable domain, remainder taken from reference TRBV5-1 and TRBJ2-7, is KAGVTQTPRYLIKTRGQQVTLSCSPISGHRSVSWYQQTPGQGLQFLFEYFSETQRNKGNFPGRFSGRQFSNSRSEMNVSTLELGDSALYLCASSLVGSPYEQYFGPGTRLTVT.

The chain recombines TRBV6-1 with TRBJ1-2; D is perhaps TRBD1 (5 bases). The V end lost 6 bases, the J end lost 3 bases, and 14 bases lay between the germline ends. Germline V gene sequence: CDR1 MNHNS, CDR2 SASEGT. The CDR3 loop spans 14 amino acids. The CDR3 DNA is TGTGCCAGCAGCCTAGGGGCCCTCGACTATGGCTACACCTTC. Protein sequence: CASSLGALDYGYTF.

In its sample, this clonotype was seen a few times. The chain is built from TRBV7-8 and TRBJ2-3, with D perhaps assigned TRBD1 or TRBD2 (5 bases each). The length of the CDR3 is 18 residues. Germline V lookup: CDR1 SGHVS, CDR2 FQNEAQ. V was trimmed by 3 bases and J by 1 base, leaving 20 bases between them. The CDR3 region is CASSFIGEGWIRTDTQYF. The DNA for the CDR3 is TGTGCCAGCAGCTTTATTGGAGAGGGGTGGATTCGCACAGATACGCAGTATTTT. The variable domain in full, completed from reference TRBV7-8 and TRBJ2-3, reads GAGVSQSPRYKVAKRGQDVALRCDPISGHVSLFWYQQALGQGPEFLTYFQNEAQLDKSGLPSDRFFAERPEGSVSTLKIQRTQQEDSAVYLCASSFIGEGWIRTDTQYFGPGTRLTVL.

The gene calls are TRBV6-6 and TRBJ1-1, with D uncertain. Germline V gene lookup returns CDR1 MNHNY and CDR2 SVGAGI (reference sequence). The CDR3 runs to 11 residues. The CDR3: CGTLPATEAFF. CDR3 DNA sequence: TGTGGTACTCTCCCCGCGACTGAAGCTTTCTTT.

In DNA form, the CDR3 reads TGTGCCAGCAGCTTAGCGCCGGCGGAACAAGAGACCCAGTACTTC. It translates to CASSLAPAEQETQYF. The chain uses TRBV7-7 and TRBJ2-5; no clear D. The CDR3 contains 15 residues. The germline V and J ends were trimmed by 0 bases and 2 bases, with 10 bases remaining between them. Germline loops: CDR1 SSHAT, CDR2 FNYEAQ (reference sequence).

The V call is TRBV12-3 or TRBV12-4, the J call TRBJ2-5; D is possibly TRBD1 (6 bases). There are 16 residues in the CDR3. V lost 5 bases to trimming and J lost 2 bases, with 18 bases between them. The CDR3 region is CASSPPPDSSQETQYF. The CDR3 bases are TGTGCCAGCAGTCCCCCCCCGGACAGTTCGCAAGAGACCCAGTACTTC.

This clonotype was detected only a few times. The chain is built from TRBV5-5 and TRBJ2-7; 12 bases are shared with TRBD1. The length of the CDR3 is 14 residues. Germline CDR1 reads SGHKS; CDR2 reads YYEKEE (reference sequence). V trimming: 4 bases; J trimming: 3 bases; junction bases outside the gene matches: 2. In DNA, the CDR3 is TGTGCCAGCAGCGGGACAGGGGGCATCTACGAGCAGTACTTC. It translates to CASSGTGGIYEQYF.

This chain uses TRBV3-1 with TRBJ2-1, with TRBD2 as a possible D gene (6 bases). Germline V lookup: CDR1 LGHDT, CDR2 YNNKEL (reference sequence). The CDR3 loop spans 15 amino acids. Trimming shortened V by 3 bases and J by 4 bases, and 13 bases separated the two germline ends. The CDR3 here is CASSQRDPLYNEQFF. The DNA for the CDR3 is TGTGCCAGCAGCCAGCGGGACCCCCTTTACAATGAGCAGTTCTTC.

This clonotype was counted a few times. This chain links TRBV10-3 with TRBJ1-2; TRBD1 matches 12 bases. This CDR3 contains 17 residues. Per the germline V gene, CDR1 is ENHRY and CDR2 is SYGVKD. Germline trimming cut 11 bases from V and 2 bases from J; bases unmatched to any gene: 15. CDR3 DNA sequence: TGTGCCTCTAAGACCGGGACAGGGGGCGACCGAAACTATGGCTACACCTTC. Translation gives CASKTGTGGDRNYGYTF.

CDR3 sequence reads: CASGLVQGGPSYEQYF. DNA of the CDR3: TGTGCTAGTGGTTTGGTACAGGGGGGGCCCTCCTACGAGCAGTACTTC. The chain joins TRBV12-5 to TRBJ2-7, with a weak D call TRBD1 (8 bases). The V end lost 0 bases, the J end lost 0 bases, and 12 bases lay between the germline ends. The CDR3 extends over 16 amino acids. Germline CDR1 is LGHNT and CDR2 is FRNRAP.